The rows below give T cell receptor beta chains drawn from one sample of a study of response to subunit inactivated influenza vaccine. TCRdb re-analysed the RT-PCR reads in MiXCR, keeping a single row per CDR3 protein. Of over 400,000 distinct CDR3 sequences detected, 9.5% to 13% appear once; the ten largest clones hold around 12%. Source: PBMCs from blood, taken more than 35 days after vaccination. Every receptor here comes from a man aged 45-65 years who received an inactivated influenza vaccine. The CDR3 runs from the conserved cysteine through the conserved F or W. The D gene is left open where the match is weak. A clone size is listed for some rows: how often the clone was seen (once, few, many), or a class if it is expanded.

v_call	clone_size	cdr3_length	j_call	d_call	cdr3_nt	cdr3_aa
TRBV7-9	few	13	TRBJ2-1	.	TGTGCCAGCAGGTTAGGACTCCCAAATGAGCAGTTCTTC	CASRLGLPNEQFF
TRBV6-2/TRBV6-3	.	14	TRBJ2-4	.	TGTGCCAGCAAAACAGAGCTAGCCAAAAACATTCAGTACTTC	CASKTELAKNIQYF
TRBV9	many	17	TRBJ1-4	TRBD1	TGTGCCAGCAGCGTAGGGACAGGGACCACTTCAAATGAAAAACTGTTTTTT	CASSVGTGTTSNEKLFF
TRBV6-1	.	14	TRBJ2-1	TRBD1	TGTGCCAGCAGGCTAGGACAGGGTTGGTATGAGCAGTTCTTC	CASRLGQGWYEQFF
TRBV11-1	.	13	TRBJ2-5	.	TGTGCCAGCAGCTTTGGGGTTGGCGAGACCCAGTACTTC	CASSFGVGETQYF
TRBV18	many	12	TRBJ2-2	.	TGTGCCAGCAGCCCACGGGCCGGGGAGCTGTTTTTT	CASSPRAGELFF
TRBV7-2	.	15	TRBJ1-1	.	TGTGCCAGCAGCACCCACCTTACAGGGCAGACTGAAGCTTTCTTT	CASSTHLTGQTEAFF
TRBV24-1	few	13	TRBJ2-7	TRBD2	TGTGCCACCAGTAAGGGACTAGACTACGAGCAGTACTTC	CATSKGLDYEQYF
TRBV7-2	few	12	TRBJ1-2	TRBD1	TGTGCCAGCAGCGACAGGGGGGATGGCTACACCTTC	CASSDRGDGYTF
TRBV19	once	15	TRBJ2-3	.	TGTGCCAGTAGTATCGGGACCCAGCGGACAGATACGCAGTATTTT	CASSIGTQRTDTQYF
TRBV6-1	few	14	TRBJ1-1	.	TGTGCCAGCACCGGGGGCGAGGTGAACACTGAAGCTTTCTTT	CASTGGEVNTEAFF
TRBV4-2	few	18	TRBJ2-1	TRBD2	TGTGCCAGCAGCCACCACTATTTAACTAGCGGGGTTTACAATGAGCAGTTCTTC	CASSHHYLTSGVYNEQFF
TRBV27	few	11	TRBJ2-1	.	TGTGCCAGCAGGAAAAATGTTGAGCAGTTCTTC	CASRKNVEQFF
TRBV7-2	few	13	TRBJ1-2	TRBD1	TGTGCCAGCAGCATACCGACAGGGTATGGCTACACCTTC	CASSIPTGYGYTF
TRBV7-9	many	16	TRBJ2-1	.	TGTGCCAGCAGCCAACGGTCCGGGACCCCAAACAATGAGCAGTTCTTC	CASSQRSGTPNNEQFF
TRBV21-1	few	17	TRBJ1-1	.	TGTGCCAGCAGCACAAACAGGGCTACAGAGATGAACACTGAAGCTTTCTTT	CASSTNRATEMNTEAFF
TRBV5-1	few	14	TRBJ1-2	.	TGCGCCAGCAGCGAACCCGGGGGTAACTATGGCTACACCTTC	CASSEPGGNYGYTF
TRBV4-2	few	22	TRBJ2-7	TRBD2	TGTGCCAGCAGCCGCCGGACAGGGACAGCGACTAGCGGGTCCCAGAGCTCCTACGAGCAGTACTTC	CASSRRTGTATSGSQSSYEQYF
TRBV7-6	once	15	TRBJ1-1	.	TGTGCCAGCAGCTTAGGCTCCGGGCACGCTACTGAAGCTTTCTTT	CASSLGSGHATEAFF
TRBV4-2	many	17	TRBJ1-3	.	TGTGCCAGCAGCCAAGACCCCACGACAGGAACTGGAAACACCATATATTTT	CASSQDPTTGTGNTIYF